The 5 T cell receptor beta chains presented below share a single source sample, sequenced in a study of beta chain features in type 1 diabetes. Study-wide findings and caveats: Type 1 diabetes patients had moderately but significantly shorter TCRB CDR3s in all four CD4+ subsets.

The authors reverse transcribed all of the isolated RNA, so sequencing captured expressed TCRB transcripts. Sequenced by immunoSEQ multiplex PCR; TCRdb stores in-frame clones only, minus some. The table has over 150,000 clones, 10% seen once. These receptors lack a known antigen. Sequenced input: central memory CD4+ T cells from blood. Receptors were obtained from a man aged 25-45 years with type 1 diabetes.

The CDR3 here is CAATGSEQFF. CDR3 in DNA: TGCGCAGCTACCGGGAGTGAGCAGTTCTTC. The chain uses TRBV20-1 and TRBJ2-1, with D possibly TRBD2 on 6 matching bases. The CDR3 sequence is 10 residues long. Germline CDR1 and CDR2: DFQATT and SNEGSKA (reference sequence).

The chain carries TRBV28 and TRBJ2-1, with D possibly matching TRBD1 (5 bases). V was shortened by 5 bases and J by 9 bases, with 17 bases between the two germline ends. CDR1 is MDHEN, CDR2 SYDVKM, per germline. CDR3 length: 14 residues. The CDR3 reads CASSGAFLLSEQFF. CDR3 coding DNA: TGTGCCAGCAGTGGGGCTTTTCTCCTGAGTGAGCAGTTCTTC.

This chain connects TRBV4-3 to TRBJ2-1, with D possibly matching TRBD2 (5 bases). V dropped 0 bases and J dropped 9 bases, with 9 bases sitting between them. The CDR3 has 13 residues. From germline, CDR1 is LGHNA and CDR2 YSLEER. CDR3 loop: CASSQDKGSEQFF. The CDR3 bases are TGCGCCAGCAGCCAAGATAAAGGGAGTGAGCAGTTCTTC.

The chain has TRBV11-2 and TRBJ2-1, with a possible D match to TRBD1 (6 bases). Germline V gives CDR1 SGHAT, CDR2 FQNNGV. This CDR3 region has 15 residues. Between the trimmed V and J ends, which lost 3 bases and 7 bases, there was a span of 16 bases. CDR3 DNA: TGTGCCAGCAGCTTCAGGCAGGGGTCTCGGAATGAGCAGTTCTTC. Its protein is CASSFRQGSRNEQFF.

CDR3 loop: CAWNRGLETQYF. The CDR3, as DNA: TGTGCCTGGAACAGGGGTCTCGAGACCCAGTACTTC. V gene TRBV30 combines with J gene TRBJ2-5; 7 nucleotides line up with TRBD1. The V and J ends lost 4 bases and 5 bases, in that order; junction bases with no gene match: 4. There are 12 residues in the CDR3. In germline, CDR1 is GTSNPN, CDR2 SVGIG (reference sequence).